This T cell receptor beta chain was captured by sequencing in a study of T cell changes during pregnancy in multiple sclerosis. The method was immunoSEQ multiplex PCR; TCRdb's version includes in-frame clones alone and lacks a portion of them. Of tens of thousands of clones listed, about 87% are singletons. Losses at the gene ends were 6 bases for V and 5 bases for J; bases not matched to a gene: 18. The CDR3 spans 17 residues. Germline-derived CDR1 and CDR2 are SGHAT and FQNNGV. The rearrangement uses TRBV11-2 and TRBJ2-5; 7 bases are shared with TRBD2. This material consisted of CD8+ T cells from peripheral blood mononuclear cells, taken before pregnancy. The sequence was collected from a female donor with multiple sclerosis, enrolled in a pregnancy study. CDR3 in amino acids: CASRRHDAGAGWETQYF. The CDR3 DNA reads as TGTGCCAGCAGGCGCCACGATGCGGGAGCAGGCTGGGAGACCCAGTACTTC.